Below are 10 T cell receptor beta chains sequenced from a single sample in a study of monozygotic twins with inflammatory bowel disease. TCRdb reanalyzed the 5' RACE reads and collapses them to one entry per CDR3 protein, without DNA. Its table lists under 200,000 distinct CDR3 sequences. The sequencing sample was made of blood. The receptor source for this set is a human donor with ulcerative colitis or Crohn's disease, or a healthy co-twin of an affected twin (not recorded which).

V and J are TRBV13 and TRBJ2-5; TCRdb names TRBD1, which stays unverified in the absence of DNA. CDR3 length equals 14 residues. The germline CDR1 and CDR2 sequences are PRHDT and FYEKMQ (reference sequence). The CDR3 reads CASSGQGSGETQYF.

The chain recombines TRBV5-1 with TRBJ2-7; TCRdb indicates TRBD2, and absent DNA this call remains unverified. Germline V gives CDR1 SGHRS, CDR2 YFSETQ. This CDR3 contains 19 residues. This CDR3 is CASSYRVGQAGGTYYEQYF.

This chain connects TRBV5-1 to TRBJ1-5; TCRdb calls TRBD1, which cannot be checked without DNA. The V gene's germline CDR1 is SGHRS and CDR2 YFSETQ. The CDR3 length is 14 residues. This CDR3 reads CASSPGQGNQPQHF.

The V gene is TRBV9, the J gene TRBJ1-6; TCRdb proposes TRBD1, but this gene call is untestable without DNA. This CDR3 is built from 17 residues. From germline, CDR1 is SGDLS and CDR2 YYNGEE. CDR3 protein: CASSVEDIPWGNSPLHF. The full variable domain, its missing parts supplied by reference TRBV9 and TRBJ1-6, is DSGVTQTPKHLITATGQRVTLRCSPRSGDLSVYWYQQSLDQGLQFLIQYYNGEERAKGNILERFSAQQFPDLHSELNLSSLELGDSALYFCASSVEDIPWGNSPLHFGNGTRLTVT.

The chain has TRBV19 and TRBJ2-6; the TRBD2 assignment by TCRdb is unverifiable without DNA. There are 14 residues in the CDR3. The V gene's germline CDR1 is LNHDA and CDR2 SQIVND (reference sequence). The CDR3 loop is CASTTTGRANVLTF.

The CDR3 loop reads CASSYRDSGANVLTF. This rearrangement joins TRBV6-5 to TRBJ2-6. The CDR3 consists of 15 residues. In germline, CDR1 is MNHEY, CDR2 SVGAGI.

This chain joins TRBV12-3 or TRBV12-4 and TRBJ1-5. The CDR3 covers 18 residues. CDR3 amino acids: CASSTDTLIYAPRKFQHF.

J is TRBJ1-1 and V is TRBV14; TCRdb lists TRBD1, though no DNA is available to test this call. This CDR3 region has 15 residues. The V gene's germline CDR1 is SGHDN and CDR2 FVKESK. Here the CDR3 reads CASSRGTGGVPKAFF.

The rearrangement uses TRBV28 and TRBJ2-7; TCRdb picks TRBD2, but there is no DNA to check that call. Germline V CDR1 and CDR2: MDHEN, SYDVKM. The CDR3 sequence is 15 residues long. Here the CDR3 reads CASSLSVLAVYEQYF.

The chain recombines TRBV4-1 with TRBJ2-4; TCRdb returns TRBD1, unconfirmable since there is no DNA. Per the germline V gene, CDR1 is MGHRA and CDR2 is YSYEKL. The CDR3 totals 13 residues. Here the CDR3 reads CASSQEGRDIQYF.